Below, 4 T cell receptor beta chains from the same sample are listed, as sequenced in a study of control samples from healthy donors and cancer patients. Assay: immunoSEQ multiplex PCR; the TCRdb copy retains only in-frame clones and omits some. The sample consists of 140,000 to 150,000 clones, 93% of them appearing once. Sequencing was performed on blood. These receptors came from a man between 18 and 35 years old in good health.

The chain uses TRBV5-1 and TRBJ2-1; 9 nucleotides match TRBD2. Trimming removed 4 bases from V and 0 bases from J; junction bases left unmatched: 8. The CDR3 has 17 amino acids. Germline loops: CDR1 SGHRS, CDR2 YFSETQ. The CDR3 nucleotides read TGCGCCAGCAGCCCGACGATTAGCGGGAGCTCCTACAATGAGCAGTTCTTC. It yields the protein CASSPTISGSSYNEQFF.

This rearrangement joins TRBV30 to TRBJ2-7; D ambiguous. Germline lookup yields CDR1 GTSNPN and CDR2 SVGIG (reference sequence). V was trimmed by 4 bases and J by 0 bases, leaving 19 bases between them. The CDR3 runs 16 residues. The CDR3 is CAWKTIKPQSSYEQYF. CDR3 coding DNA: TGTGCCTGGAAAACCATTAAACCCCAGAGCTCCTACGAGCAGTACTTC. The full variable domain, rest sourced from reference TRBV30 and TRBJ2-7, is SQTIHQWPATLVQPVGSPLSLECTVEGTSNPNLYWYRQAAGRGLQLLFYSVGIGQISSEVPQNLSASRPQDRQFILSSKKLLLSDSGFYLCAWKTIKPQSSYEQYFGPGTRLTVT.

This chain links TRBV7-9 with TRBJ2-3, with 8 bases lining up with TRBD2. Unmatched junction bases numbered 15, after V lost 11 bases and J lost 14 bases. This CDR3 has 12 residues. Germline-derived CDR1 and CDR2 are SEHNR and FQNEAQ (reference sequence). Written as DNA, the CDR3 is TGTGCCGGCACCCGGGGGGGACTTCCCCCGTATTTT. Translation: CAGTRGGLPPYF.

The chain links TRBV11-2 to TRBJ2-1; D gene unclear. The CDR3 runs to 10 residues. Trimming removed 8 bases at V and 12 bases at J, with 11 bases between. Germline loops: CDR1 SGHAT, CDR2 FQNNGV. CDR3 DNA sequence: TGTGCCAGCGCCCAGGTGGCGCAGTTCTTC. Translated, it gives CASAQVAQFF. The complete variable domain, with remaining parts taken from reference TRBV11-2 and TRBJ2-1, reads EAGVAQSPRYKIIEKRQSVAFWCNPISGHATLYWYQQILGQGPKLLIQFQNNGVVDDSQLPKDRFSAERLKGVDSTLKIQPAKLEDSAVYLCASAQVAQFFGPGTRLTVL.